The 7 T cell receptor beta chains below all came from one sample that was sequenced in a study of Tregs in tolerant kidney transplant recipients. These receptors are not linked to any known antigen. TCRdb keeps only in-frame clones here, not all; method: immunoSEQ multiplex PCR. Found here are under 14,000 clones, under 95% of them singletons; the top ten hold approximately 6%. This specimen consisted of Tregs from blood cultured with allogeneic cells, obtained before the transplant. The receptors derive from a human patient who received a combined kidney and bone marrow transplant.

The count of this clone is one. In DNA, the CDR3 is TGTGCCAGTAGGACAAAGAGAGGTTACTACTCTGGAAACACCATATATTTT. Amino acids: CASRTKRGYYSGNTIYF. V and J are TRBV5-3 and TRBJ1-3, with D possibly matching TRBD1 (5 bases). TRBV5-3 is annotated as an ORF whose role is uncertain. This CDR3 has 17 residues. Trimming left V 8 bases short and J 0 bases short, with 21 bases between.

This sequence joins TRBV7-9 and TRBJ1-4; D is ambiguous. Germline lookup yields CDR1 SEHNR and CDR2 FQNEAQ (reference sequence). V shed 1 base and J shed 8 bases, with 8 bases lying between them. The CDR3 runs 13 residues. Written as DNA, the CDR3 is TGTGCCAGCAGCTTAGACTGGAAGGAAAAACTGTTTTTT. Protein product: CASSLDWKEKLFF.

This rearrangement joins TRBV28 to TRBJ2-1; 9 nucleotides match TRBD2. Trimming removed 6 bases from V and 0 bases from J; junction bases left unmatched: 6. The germline V gene has CDR1 MDHEN and CDR2 SYDVKM. There are 16 residues in the CDR3. CDR3 in DNA: TGTGCCAGCAGGCCTAGCGGGGCTAGCTCCTACAATGAGCAGTTCTTC. Translation gives CASRPSGASSYNEQFF.

The chain has TRBV7-2 and TRBJ2-2, with D perhaps matching TRBD2 (6 bases). This CDR3 region has 15 residues. The germline V gene has CDR1 SGHTA and CDR2 FQGNSA. V lost 2 bases, J lost 0 bases, and 7 bases lay in between. This CDR3 reads CASSLWGANTGELFF. CDR3 DNA: TGTGCCAGCAGCTTATGGGGGGCGAACACCGGGGAGCTGTTTTTT.

The CDR3 loop reads CAWRIGLVETQYF. CDR3 nucleotides: TGTGCCTGGAGGATCGGACTAGTAGAGACCCAGTACTTC. The V call is TRBV30, the J call TRBJ2-5; 7 nucleotides align to TRBD2. CDR3 length: 13 residues. From germline, CDR1 is GTSNPN and CDR2 SVGIG (reference sequence). Trimming cost V 3 bases and J 4 bases; bases outside gene matches: 5.

The rearrangement uses TRBV7-2 and TRBJ1-2, with D uncertain. Per the germline V gene, CDR1 is SGHTA and CDR2 is FQGNSA. Trimming removed 1 base from V and 2 bases from J, with 8 bases in between. The CDR3 spans 14 residues. The CDR3 coding sequence is TGTGCCAGCAGCTTAGTGCAGCTAAACTATGGCTACACCTTC. This gives the protein CASSLVQLNYGYTF.

This rearrangement joins TRBV6-5 to TRBJ2-7; D might be TRBD1 (6 bases). The V end lost 2 bases, the J end lost 2 bases, and 10 bases lay between the germline ends. The CDR3 contains 14 residues. The germline V gene has CDR1 MNHEY and CDR2 SVGAGI. The CDR3 spells CASSYGGQTYEQYF. For the CDR3, the DNA is TGTGCCAGCAGTTACGGAGGACAGACCTACGAGCAGTACTTC.